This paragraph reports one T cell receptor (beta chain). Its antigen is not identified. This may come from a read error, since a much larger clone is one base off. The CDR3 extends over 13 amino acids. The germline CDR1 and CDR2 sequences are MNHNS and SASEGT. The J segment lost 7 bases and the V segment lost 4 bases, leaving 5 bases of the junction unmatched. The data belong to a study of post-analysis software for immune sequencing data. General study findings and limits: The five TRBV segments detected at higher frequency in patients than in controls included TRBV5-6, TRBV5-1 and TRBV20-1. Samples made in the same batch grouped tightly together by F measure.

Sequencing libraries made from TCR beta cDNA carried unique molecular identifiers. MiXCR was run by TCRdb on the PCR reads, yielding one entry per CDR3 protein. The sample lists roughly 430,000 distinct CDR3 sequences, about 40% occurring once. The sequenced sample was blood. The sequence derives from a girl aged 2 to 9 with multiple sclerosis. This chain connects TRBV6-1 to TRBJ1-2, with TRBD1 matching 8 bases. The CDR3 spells CASSGPRGPGYTF. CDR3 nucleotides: TGTGCCAGCAGTGGACCCAGGGGGCCTGGCTACACCTTC.